This T cell receptor beta chain comes out of a study of blood T cell repertoires in COVID-19. On the study more broadly: Acute-phase and convalescent COVID-19 samples originated in the United States, Italy and Spain. The cDNA or gDNA used as material had been derived from T cells, B-cell-depleted T cells, or PBMCs.

In the study's own analysis: Amplification with reference gene primers provided the estimates of nucleated cell counts. TCRdb's copy holds only in-frame clones and misses some; the assay was immunoSEQ multiplex PCR. Clone size and the V and J calls come from that table; the DNA yielded D and trimming. This sample has approximately 230,000 clones; 80% to 90% occur once, and the top ten carry 2.2%. V was trimmed by 4 bases and J by 1 base, leaving 15 bases between them. Germline CDR1 SGDLS, CDR2 YYNGEE. The CDR3 has 16 residues. This clonotype originated in a man aged 25-40 years who had recovered from COVID-19. The rearrangement links TRBV9 to TRBJ2-1; D is possibly TRBD2 (5 bases). Sequencing was performed on peripheral blood. Here the CDR3 DNA reads TGTGCCAGCAGCCCTAGGACTTTTGCGTCCTACAATGAGCAGTTCTTC. Encoded protein: CASSPRTFASYNEQFF. The full variable domain, in which reference TRBV9 and TRBJ2-1 provide the parts outside the CDR3, is DSGVTQTPKHLITATGQRVTLRCSPRSGDLSVYWYQQSLDQGLQFLIQYYNGEERAKGNILERFSAQQFPDLHSELNLSSLELGDSALYFCASSPRTFASYNEQFFGPGTRLTVL.